This T cell receptor (beta chain) was captured in a study of T cell responses to AZD1222 COVID-19 vaccine. The assay was immunoSEQ multiplex PCR, and TCRdb's table has in-frame clones only and misses some. The sample has about 150,000 clones; less than 95% are singletons. From germline, CDR1 is MNHNY and CDR2 SVGAGI (reference sequence). V was pared by 3 bases and J by 0 bases, with 11 bases between. The CDR3 has 15 residues. This specimen was peripheral blood, taken on day 0 of AZD1222 vaccination. This sequence joins TRBV6-6 and TRBJ1-1; D is unclear. The receptor's source is an adult in good health. The CDR3, as DNA: TGTGCCAGCAGTTATAGTCAGATAATGAACACTGAAGCTTTCTTT. It translates to CASSYSQIMNTEAFF.